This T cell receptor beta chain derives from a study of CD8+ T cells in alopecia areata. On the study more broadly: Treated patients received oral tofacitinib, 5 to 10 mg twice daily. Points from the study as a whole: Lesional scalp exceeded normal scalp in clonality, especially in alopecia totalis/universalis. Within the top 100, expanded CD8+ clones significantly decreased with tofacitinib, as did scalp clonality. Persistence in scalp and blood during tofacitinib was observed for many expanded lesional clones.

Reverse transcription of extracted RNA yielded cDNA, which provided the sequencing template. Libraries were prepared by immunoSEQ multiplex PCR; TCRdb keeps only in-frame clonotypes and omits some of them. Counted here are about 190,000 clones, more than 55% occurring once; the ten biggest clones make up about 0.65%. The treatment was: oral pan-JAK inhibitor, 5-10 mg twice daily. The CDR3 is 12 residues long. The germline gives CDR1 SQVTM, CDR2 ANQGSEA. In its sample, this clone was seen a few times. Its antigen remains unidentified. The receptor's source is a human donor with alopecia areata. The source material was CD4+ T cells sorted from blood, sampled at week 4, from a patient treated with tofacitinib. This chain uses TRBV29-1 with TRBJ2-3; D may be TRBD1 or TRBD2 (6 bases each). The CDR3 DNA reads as TGCAGTGACAGGCGGGGAGGAGATACGCAGTATTTT. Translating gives CSDRRGGDTQYF.